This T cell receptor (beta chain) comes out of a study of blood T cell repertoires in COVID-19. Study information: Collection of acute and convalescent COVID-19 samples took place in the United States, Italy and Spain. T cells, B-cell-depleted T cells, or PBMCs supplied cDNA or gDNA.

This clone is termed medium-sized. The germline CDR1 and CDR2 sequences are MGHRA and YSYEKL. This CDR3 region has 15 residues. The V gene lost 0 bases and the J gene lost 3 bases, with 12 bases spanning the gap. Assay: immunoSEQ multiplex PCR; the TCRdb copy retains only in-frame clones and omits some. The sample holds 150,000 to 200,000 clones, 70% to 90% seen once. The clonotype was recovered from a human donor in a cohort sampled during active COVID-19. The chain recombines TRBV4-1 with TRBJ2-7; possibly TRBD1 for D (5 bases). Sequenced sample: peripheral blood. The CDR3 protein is CASSQETGLYYEQYF. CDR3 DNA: TGCGCCAGCAGCCAAGAAACAGGCCTATACTACGAGCAGTACTTC.